Below, one TCR beta chain is given with its context. What it binds is not known. The CDR3 extends over 12 amino acids. The germline V gene encodes CDR1 WSHSY and CDR2 SAAADI. Trimming left V 10 bases short and J 8 bases short, with 17 bases between. The data were taken from a study of early stage breast cancer tumors. Profiling relied on immunoSEQ multiplex PCR, and the TCRdb table lists in-frame clones only, not all of them. The table has about 15,000 clones, less than 85% seen once. Whole-study results and caveats: Comparing each tissue with blood distinguished tumor from normal in about 90% of the 16 patients.

The specimen was normal breast tissue next to the tumor. The chain combines TRBV10-2 with TRBJ1-1; D possibly corresponds to TRBD1 (5 bases). The TCR was taken from a person aged 30 to 40 with breast cancer. As DNA, the CDR3 is TGCGCCACAGGGAGTTCCGGGCCAGAAGCTTTCTTT. Amino acid sequence: CATGSSGPEAFF.